What follows are 15 T cell receptor beta chains derived from one specimen sequenced in a study of human thymus T cells. This table comes from immunoSEQ multiplex PCR, and its TCRdb copy is limited to in-frame clones, with some not included. The sample includes under 150,000 clones, around 94% of them seen just once. Resections from corrective heart surgery supplied the thymus tissue. The sample consisted of thymus tissue. These TCRs come from a boy younger than two with a congenital heart defect but otherwise immunologically healthy.

This sequence joins TRBV15 and TRBJ2-7, with a weak D call TRBD1 (6 bases). Germline CDR1 is LNHNV and CDR2 is YYDKDF (reference sequence). The V gene lost 1 base and the J gene lost 4 bases, with 26 bases spanning the gap. This CDR3 is built from 19 residues. DNA of the CDR3: TGTGCCACCAGCAGAGGAGGGGGTAGCCCCCGCCGCCTACAATACGAGCAGTACTTC. Amino acids: CATSRGGGSPRRLQYEQYF.

This rearrangement joins TRBV9 to TRBJ2-3; TRBD2 might be the D (5 bases). This CDR3 has 16 amino acids. V lost 3 bases and J lost 0, with 14 bases in between. Germline CDR1 is SGDLS and CDR2 is YYNGEE. The CDR3 bases are TGTGCCAGCAGCGAGGGAGACTACGAAAGCACAGATACGCAGTATTTT. Translation gives CASSEGDYESTDTQYF.

J is TRBJ2-7 and V is TRBV5-1, with D tentatively TRBD1 (6 bases). CDR3 length: 13 residues. Germline V CDR1 and CDR2: SGHRS, YFSETQ. V was pared by 3 bases and J by 5 bases, with 12 bases between. Here the CDR3 reads CASSSPTGHEQYF. CDR3 nucleotides: TGCGCCAGCAGCTCTCCGACAGGCCACGAGCAGTACTTC.

V gene TRBV6-4 combines with J gene TRBJ1-2; D is uncertain. V gave up 2 bases and J gave up 4 bases, with 14 bases separating them. CDR3 length: 15 residues. Germline CDR1 is MRHNA and CDR2 is SNTAGT. DNA for the CDR3: TGTGCCAGCAGTGACCGGACCGGTCGGGGCTATGGCTACACCTTC. Encoded protein: CASSDRTGRGYGYTF.

The chain recombines TRBV30 with TRBJ2-1, with TRBD1 matching over 7 bases. The length of the CDR3 is 13 residues. Germline CDR1 reads GTSNPN; CDR2 reads SVGIG (reference sequence). With V trimmed by 5 bases and J by 3 bases, 4 bases remained unmatched. Written as DNA, the CDR3 is TGTGCCTGGTTTACAGGGGACTACAATGAGCAGTTCTTC. It codes for CAWFTGDYNEQFF. Full variable domain (outside the CDR3, taken from reference TRBV30 and TRBJ2-1): SQTIHQWPATLVQPVGSPLSLECTVEGTSNPNLYWYRQAAGRGLQLLFYSVGIGQISSEVPQNLSASRPQDRQFILSSKKLLLSDSGFYLCAWFTGDYNEQFFGPGTRLTVL.

This clone was counted a single time. The genes are TRBV19 and TRBJ1-5; no definite D call. V was cut by 9 bases and J by 2 bases, with 14 bases left in between. From germline, CDR1 is LNHDA and CDR2 SQIVND (reference sequence). This CDR3 spans 14 amino acids. The CDR3 is CASGGPYGNQPQHF. CDR3 in DNA: TGTGCCAGCGGAGGGCCGTATGGCAATCAGCCCCAGCATTTT.

The chain has TRBV5-1 and TRBJ1-4, with D uncertain. The CDR3 is 15 amino acids. The V end was cut by 4 bases, the J end by 0 bases, with 10 bases between. Germline V gene lookup returns CDR1 SGHRS and CDR2 YFSETQ. The CDR3 nucleotides are TGCGCCAGCAGCCCCCACCCTGCAACTAATGAAAAACTGTTTTTT. It encodes CASSPHPATNEKLFF.

This clone came up once. The chain has TRBV4-1 and TRBJ2-7; D gene uncertain. Germline CDR1 MGHRA, CDR2 YSYEKL. The CDR3 runs to 14 residues. Trimming removed 4 bases from V and 3 bases from J, with 13 bases in between. CDR3 DNA sequence: TGCGCCAGCAGCCCCGGCCTCCTTAGCTACGAGCAGTACTTC. Translating gives CASSPGLLSYEQYF.

The chain is built from TRBV4-3 and TRBJ2-3, with D possibly TRBD1 on 6 matching bases. Trimming stripped 1 base from V and 4 bases from J, with 12 bases between. This CDR3 comprises 15 residues. The germline V gene encodes CDR1 LGHNA and CDR2 YSLEER. DNA of the CDR3: TGCGCCAGCAGCCAAGTCGACAGGTGGGCAGATACGCAGTATTTT. It is translated as CASSQVDRWADTQYF.

V is TRBV13 and J is TRBJ1-1, with a tentative D call TRBD1 (6 bases). Germline CDR1 and CDR2: PRHDT and FYEKMQ (reference sequence). The CDR3 extends over 13 amino acids. The V end was cut by 1 base, the J end by 8 bases, with 11 bases between. The CDR3: CASSLDTTGEAFF. The CDR3 DNA reads TGTGCCAGCAGCTTAGACACGACAGGCGAAGCTTTCTTT.

This clone has just one count. V usage is TRBV5-5 and J usage is TRBJ1-2; D is uncertain. The CDR3 has 14 amino acids. Germline V gives CDR1 SGHKS, CDR2 YYEKEE (reference sequence). Between the trimmed V and J ends, which lost 2 bases and 1 base, there was a span of 9 bases. The CDR3 sequence: CASSFPGLNYGYTF. CDR3 nucleotides: TGTGCCAGCAGCTTCCCCGGCCTTAACTATGGCTACACCTTC.

The chain has TRBV27 and TRBJ2-7; 10 bases map to TRBD1. V was clipped by 0 bases and J by 9 bases; unmatched bases: 8. From germline, CDR1 is MNHEY and CDR2 SMNVEV (reference sequence). CDR3 length: 15 residues. The CDR3 nucleotides are TGTGCCAGCAGTTTATCGGGGGACAGGGGACTCGGGCAGTACTTC. Protein sequence: CASSLSGDRGLGQYF.

The chain links TRBV4-1 to TRBJ2-1; a weak D match, TRBD2 (5 bases). The length of the CDR3 is 15 residues. CDR1 and CDR2 (germline): MGHRA, YSYEKL. The V end was cut by 4 bases, the J end by 0 bases, with 10 bases between. In DNA, the CDR3 is TGCGCCAGCAGCCGGACTCCCAGCTCCTACAATGAGCAGTTCTTC. It translates to CASSRTPSSYNEQFF.

V is TRBV10-3 and J is TRBJ2-3; tentatively, D is TRBD2 (6 bases). This CDR3 spans 16 amino acids. Trimming removed 3 bases at V and 6 bases at J, with 19 bases between. CDR1 and CDR2 from the germline V gene are ENHRY and SYGVKD. The CDR3 nucleotides are TGTGCCATCAGTGAACCCGGGACTGTTTTTGAGGATACGCAGTATTTT. It yields the protein CAISEPGTVFEDTQYF.

Regarding this clone: At one boundary the junction diverges from the germline segment, which might be a read error. V gene TRBV11-2 combines with J gene TRBJ1-6; possible D gene TRBD1, 6 bases. This CDR3 has 14 amino acids. Germline assignment: CDR1 SGHAT and CDR2 FQNNGV. CDR3 sequence reads: CASSFAGHKSPLHF. The CDR3 nucleotides read TGTGCCAGCAGTTTTGCGGGACATAAATCACCCCTCCACTTT.